This T cell receptor (beta chain) came from a study of T cells in Graves' hyperthyroidism and ophthalmopathy. Many counts were recorded for this clonotype. Amplified TCR beta CDR3 regions came from RNA transcripts. HTBI primers were the set used in a first-round RT-PCR of the TCR CDR3. Via MiXCR, TCRdb re-called the multiplex PCR reads, giving one row per CDR3 protein. The sample holds about 290,000 distinct CDR3 sequences, around a sixth seen once. V shed 2 bases and J shed 2 bases, with 9 bases lying between them. Germline-derived CDR1 and CDR2 are SGHRS and YFSETQ. CDR3 length equals 14 residues. Sequenced sample: blood. This sequence originates from a man aged 25-45 years with Graves' hyperthyroidism. The chain is built from TRBV5-1 and TRBJ2-3, with D perhaps being TRBD1 or TRBD2 (5 bases each). DNA for the CDR3: TGCGCCAGCAGCTTTTCGGGGCCCACAGATACGCAGTATTTT. It yields the protein CASSFSGPTDTQYF.